This T cell receptor (beta chain) was captured by sequencing in a study of regulatory dendritic cells for organ transplantation. Study-level results: Naive CD4+ and CD8+ repertoires were highly diverse; memory CD8+ was most oligoclonal.

With regard to this clone: Its antigen is as yet unknown.

Clones were read by immunoSEQ multiplex PCR, and TCRdb kept only the in-frame ones, dropping some. This table holds tens of thousands of clones, 75% to 95% found once. The CDR3 spans 16 residues. Germline CDR1 is SGHTS and CDR2 is YDEGEE. V was pared by 4 bases and J by 5 bases, with 13 bases of the junction left unmatched. This chain links TRBV5-8 with TRBJ2-7; 9 bases fit TRBD1. This clonotype originated in a human donor in good health. Sequencing was carried out using naive CD8+ T cells from blood. As to subset: CD45RA+ naive T cells. The CDR3 loop is CASSRTRDRAGNEQYF. DNA for the CDR3: TGTGCCAGCAGCCGTACCCGGGACAGGGCGGGGAACGAGCAGTACTTC.